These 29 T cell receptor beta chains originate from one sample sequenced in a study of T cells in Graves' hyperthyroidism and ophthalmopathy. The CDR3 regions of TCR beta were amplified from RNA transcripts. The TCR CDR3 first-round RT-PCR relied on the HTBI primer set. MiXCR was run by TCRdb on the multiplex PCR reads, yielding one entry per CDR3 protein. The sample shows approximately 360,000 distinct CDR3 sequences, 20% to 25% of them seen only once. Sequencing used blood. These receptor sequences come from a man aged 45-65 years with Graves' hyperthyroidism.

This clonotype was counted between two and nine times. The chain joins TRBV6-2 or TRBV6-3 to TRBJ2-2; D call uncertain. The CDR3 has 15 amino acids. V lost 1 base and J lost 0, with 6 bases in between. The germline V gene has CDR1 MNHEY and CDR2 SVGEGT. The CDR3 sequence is CASSYFGANTGELFF. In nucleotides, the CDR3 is TGTGCCAGCAGTTACTTTGGAGCGAACACCGGGGAGCTGTTTTTT.

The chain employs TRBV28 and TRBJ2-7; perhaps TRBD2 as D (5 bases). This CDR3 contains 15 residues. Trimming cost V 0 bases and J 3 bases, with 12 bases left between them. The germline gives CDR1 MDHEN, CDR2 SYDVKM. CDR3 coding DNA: TGTGCCAGCAGTTTATGGACCGAGGGAAACTACGAGCAGTACTTC. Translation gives CASSLWTEGNYEQYF. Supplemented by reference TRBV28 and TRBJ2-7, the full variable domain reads DVKVTQSSRYLVKRTGEKVFLECVQDMDHENMFWYRQDPGLGLRLIYFSYDVKMKEKGDIPEGYSVSREKKERFSLILESASTNQTSMYLCASSLWTEGNYEQYFGPGTRLTVT.

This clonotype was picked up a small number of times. CDR3 protein: CASSLTSQGDIQYF. The CDR3 DNA sequence: TGTGCCAGCAGCTTAACGTCCCAGGGGGACATTCAGTACTTC. V is TRBV7-3 and J is TRBJ2-4; 7 nucleotides agree with TRBD1. Germline CDR1 and CDR2: SGHTA and FQGTGA. The trim removed 0 bases at V and 8 bases at J, leaving 4 bases unmatched. This CDR3 spans 14 amino acids.

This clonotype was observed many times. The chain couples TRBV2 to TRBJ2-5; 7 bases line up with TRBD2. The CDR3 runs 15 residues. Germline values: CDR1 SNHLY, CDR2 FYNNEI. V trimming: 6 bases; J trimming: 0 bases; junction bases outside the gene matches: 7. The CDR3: CASRDGLGHQETQYF. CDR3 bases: TGTGCCAGCAGGGACGGACTAGGCCACCAAGAGACCCAGTACTTC.

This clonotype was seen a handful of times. The CDR3 DNA reads as TGTGCCAGCAGTTTACAGGTGCAAGAGACCCAGTACTTC. This translates into CASSLQVQETQYF. The chain joins TRBV14 to TRBJ2-5; D possibly corresponds to TRBD1 (5 bases). Between the trimmed V and J ends, which lost 6 bases and 2 bases, there was a span of 10 bases. CDR1 is SGHDN and CDR2 is FVKESK in the germline V gene. The CDR3 has 13 residues.

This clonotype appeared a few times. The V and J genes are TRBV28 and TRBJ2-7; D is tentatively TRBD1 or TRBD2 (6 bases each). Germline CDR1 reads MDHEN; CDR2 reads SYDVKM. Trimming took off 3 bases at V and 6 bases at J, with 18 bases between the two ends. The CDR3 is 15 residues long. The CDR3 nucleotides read TGTGCCAGCAGTTTCCGACTGGGGGCCGGGGGCGAGCAGTACTTC. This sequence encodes CASSFRLGAGGEQYF.

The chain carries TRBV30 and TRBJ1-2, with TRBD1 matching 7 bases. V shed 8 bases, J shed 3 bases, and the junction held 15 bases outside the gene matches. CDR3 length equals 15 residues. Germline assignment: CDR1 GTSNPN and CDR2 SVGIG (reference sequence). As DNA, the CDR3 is TGTGCCCCCAGTCCCTGGAACAGGGGAGACTATGGCTACACCTTC. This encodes CAPSPWNRGDYGYTF.

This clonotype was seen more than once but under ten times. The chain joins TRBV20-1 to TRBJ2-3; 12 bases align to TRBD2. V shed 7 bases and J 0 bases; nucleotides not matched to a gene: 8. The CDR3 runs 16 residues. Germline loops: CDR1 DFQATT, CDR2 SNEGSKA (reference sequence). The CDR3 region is CSGSGTSGLSTDTQYF. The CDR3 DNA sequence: TGCAGTGGCTCCGGGACTAGCGGGCTGAGCACAGATACGCAGTATTTT.

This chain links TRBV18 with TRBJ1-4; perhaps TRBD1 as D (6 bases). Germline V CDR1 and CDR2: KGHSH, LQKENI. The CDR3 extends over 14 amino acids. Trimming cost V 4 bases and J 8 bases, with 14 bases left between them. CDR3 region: CASSRDISGEKLFF. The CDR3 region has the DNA TGTGCCAGCTCACGGGACATCAGCGGAGAAAAACTGTTTTTT.

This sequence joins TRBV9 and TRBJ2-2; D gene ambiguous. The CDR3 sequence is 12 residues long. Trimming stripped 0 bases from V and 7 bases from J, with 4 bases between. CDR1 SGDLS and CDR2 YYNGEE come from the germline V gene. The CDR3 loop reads CASSVGVGELFF. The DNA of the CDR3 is TGTGCCAGCAGCGTAGGAGTCGGGGAGCTGTTTTTT. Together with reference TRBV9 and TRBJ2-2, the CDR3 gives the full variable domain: DSGVTQTPKHLITATGQRVTLRCSPRSGDLSVYWYQQSLDQGLQFLIQYYNGEERAKGNILERFSAQQFPDLHSELNLSSLELGDSALYFCASSVGVGELFFGEGSRLTVL.

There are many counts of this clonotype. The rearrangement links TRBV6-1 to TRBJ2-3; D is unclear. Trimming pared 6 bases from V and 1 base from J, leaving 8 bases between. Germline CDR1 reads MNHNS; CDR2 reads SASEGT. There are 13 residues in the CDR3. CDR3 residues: CASREWRTDTQYF. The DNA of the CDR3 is TGTGCCAGCAGAGAATGGCGCACAGATACGCAGTATTTT.

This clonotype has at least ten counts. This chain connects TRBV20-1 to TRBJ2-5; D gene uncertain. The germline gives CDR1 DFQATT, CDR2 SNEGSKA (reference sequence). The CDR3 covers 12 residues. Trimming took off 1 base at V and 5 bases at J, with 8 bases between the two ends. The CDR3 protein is CSARVIGETQYF. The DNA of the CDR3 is TGCAGTGCTAGAGTAATCGGGGAGACCCAGTACTTC.

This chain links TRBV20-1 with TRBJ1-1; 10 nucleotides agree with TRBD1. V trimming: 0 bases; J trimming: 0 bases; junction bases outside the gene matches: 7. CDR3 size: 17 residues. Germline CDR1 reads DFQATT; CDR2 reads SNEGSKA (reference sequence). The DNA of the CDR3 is TGCAGTGCTAGAGACCCAGGACAGGGGGACTTGAACACTGAAGCTTTCTTT. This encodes CSARDPGQGDLNTEAFF.

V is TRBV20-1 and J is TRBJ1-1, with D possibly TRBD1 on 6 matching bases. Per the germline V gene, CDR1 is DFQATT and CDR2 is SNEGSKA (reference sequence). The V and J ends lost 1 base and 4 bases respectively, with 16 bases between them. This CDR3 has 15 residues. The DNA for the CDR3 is TGCAGTGCTAGAGGTATGGGGGGGCATGGCACTGAAGCTTTCTTT. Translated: CSARGMGGHGTEAFF.

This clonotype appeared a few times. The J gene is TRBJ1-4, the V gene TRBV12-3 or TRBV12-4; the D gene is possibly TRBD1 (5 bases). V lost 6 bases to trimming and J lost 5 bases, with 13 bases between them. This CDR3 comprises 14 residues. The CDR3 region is CASRQRGGNEKLFF. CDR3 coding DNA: TGTGCCAGCAGACAACGGGGGGGAAATGAAAAACTGTTTTTT.

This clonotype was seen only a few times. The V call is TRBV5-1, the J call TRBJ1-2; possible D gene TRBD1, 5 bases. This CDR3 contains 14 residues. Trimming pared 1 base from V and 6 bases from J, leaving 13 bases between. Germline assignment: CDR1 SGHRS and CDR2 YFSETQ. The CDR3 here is CASSLLAGTHGYTF. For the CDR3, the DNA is TGCGCCAGCAGCTTGTTGGCAGGGACCCATGGCTACACCTTC. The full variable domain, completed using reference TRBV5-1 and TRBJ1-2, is KAGVTQTPRYLIKTRGQQVTLSCSPISGHRSVSWYQQTPGQGLQFLFEYFSETQRNKGNFPGRFSGRQFSNSRSEMNVSTLELGDSALYLCASSLLAGTHGYTFGSGTRLTVV.

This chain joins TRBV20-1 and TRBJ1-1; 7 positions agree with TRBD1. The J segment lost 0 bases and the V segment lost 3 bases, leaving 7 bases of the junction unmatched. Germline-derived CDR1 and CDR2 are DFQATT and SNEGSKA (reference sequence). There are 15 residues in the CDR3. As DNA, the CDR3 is TGCAGTGCTAGTGTTGGACAGGCGCTGAACACTGAAGCTTTCTTT. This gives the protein CSASVGQALNTEAFF.

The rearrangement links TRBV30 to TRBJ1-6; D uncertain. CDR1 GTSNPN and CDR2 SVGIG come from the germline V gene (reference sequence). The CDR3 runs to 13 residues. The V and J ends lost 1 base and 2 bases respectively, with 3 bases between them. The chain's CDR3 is CAWSGTYNSPLHF. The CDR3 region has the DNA TGTGCCTGGAGTGGCACCTATAATTCACCCCTCCACTTT.

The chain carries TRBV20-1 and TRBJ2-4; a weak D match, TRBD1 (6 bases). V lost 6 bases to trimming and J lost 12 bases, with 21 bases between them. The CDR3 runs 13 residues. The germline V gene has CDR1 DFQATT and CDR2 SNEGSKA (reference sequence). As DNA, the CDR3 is TGCAGTGCCACTGAGACAGGCGTTCAGGCTCAGTACTTC. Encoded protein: CSATETGVQAQYF.

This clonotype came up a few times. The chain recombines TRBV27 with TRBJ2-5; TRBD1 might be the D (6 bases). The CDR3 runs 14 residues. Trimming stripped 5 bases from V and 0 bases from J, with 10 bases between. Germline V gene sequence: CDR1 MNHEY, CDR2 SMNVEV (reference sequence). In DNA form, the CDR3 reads TGTGCCAGCAGTCCGACAGGTTACCAAGAGACCCAGTACTTC. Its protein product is CASSPTGYQETQYF.

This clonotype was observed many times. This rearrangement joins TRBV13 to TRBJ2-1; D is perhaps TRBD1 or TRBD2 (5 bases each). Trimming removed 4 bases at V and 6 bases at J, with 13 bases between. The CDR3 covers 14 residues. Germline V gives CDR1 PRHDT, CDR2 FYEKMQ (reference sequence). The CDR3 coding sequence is TGTGCCAGCAGCTCCCGGGACCAAACCAATGAGCAGTTCTTC. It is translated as CASSSRDQTNEQFF.

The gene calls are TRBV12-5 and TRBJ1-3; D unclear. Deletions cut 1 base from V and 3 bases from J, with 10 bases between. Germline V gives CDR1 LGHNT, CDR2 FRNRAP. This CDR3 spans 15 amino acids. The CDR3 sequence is CASGLGSSVGNTIYF. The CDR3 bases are TGTGCTAGTGGTTTGGGTTCGTCGGTTGGAAACACCATATATTTT.

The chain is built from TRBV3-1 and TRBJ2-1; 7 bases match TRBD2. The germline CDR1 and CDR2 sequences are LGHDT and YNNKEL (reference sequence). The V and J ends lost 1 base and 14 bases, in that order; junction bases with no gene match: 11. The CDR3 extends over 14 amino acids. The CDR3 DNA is TGTGCCAGCAGCCAAGGGTCCGCGGCGGGAGAAAAGTTCTTC. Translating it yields CASSQGSAAGEKFF.

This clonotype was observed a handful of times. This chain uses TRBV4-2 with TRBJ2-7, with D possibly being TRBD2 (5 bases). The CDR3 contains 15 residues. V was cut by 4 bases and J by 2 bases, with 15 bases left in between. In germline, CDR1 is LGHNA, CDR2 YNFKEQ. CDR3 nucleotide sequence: TGTGCCAGCAGCCCTACTCCAGCGGAGGCCTACGAGCAGTACTTC. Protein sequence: CASSPTPAEAYEQYF.

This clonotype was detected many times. In DNA, the CDR3 is TGTGCCAGCACCGAACGATGGGACAGTAACTATGGCTACACCTTC. Its protein product is CASTERWDSNYGYTF. The J gene is TRBJ1-2, the V gene TRBV28, with TRBD1 matching over 7 bases. Germline values: CDR1 MDHEN, CDR2 SYDVKM. V shed 7 bases, J shed 1 base, and the junction held 9 bases outside the gene matches. The length of the CDR3 is 15 residues.

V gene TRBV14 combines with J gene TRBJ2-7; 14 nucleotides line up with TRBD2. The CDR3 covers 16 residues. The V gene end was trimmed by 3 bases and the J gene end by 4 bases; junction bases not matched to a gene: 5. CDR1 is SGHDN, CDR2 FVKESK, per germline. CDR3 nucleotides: TGTGCCAGCAGCCAGATGGGACTAGCGGGAGAATACGAGCAGTACTTC. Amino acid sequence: CASSQMGLAGEYEQYF.

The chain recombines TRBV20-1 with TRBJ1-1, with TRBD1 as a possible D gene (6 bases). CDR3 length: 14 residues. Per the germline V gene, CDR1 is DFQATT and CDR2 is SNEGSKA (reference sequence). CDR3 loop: CRPKGGDINTEAFF. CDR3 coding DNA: TGCAGACCTAAGGGGGGGGACATTAACACTGAAGCTTTCTTT.

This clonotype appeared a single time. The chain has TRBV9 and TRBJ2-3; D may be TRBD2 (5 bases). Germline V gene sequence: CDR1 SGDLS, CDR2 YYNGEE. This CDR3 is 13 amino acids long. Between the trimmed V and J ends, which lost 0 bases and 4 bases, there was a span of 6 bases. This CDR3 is CASSVGRADTQYF. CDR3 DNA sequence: TGTGCCAGCAGCGTAGGGCGGGCAGATACGCAGTATTTT.

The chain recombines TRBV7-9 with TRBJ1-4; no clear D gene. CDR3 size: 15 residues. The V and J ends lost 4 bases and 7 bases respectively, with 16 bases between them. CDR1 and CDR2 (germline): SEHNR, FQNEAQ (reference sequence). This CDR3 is CASSSSIRGGEKLFF. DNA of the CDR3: TGTGCCAGCAGCTCCTCGATCCGAGGTGGTGAAAAACTGTTTTTT.